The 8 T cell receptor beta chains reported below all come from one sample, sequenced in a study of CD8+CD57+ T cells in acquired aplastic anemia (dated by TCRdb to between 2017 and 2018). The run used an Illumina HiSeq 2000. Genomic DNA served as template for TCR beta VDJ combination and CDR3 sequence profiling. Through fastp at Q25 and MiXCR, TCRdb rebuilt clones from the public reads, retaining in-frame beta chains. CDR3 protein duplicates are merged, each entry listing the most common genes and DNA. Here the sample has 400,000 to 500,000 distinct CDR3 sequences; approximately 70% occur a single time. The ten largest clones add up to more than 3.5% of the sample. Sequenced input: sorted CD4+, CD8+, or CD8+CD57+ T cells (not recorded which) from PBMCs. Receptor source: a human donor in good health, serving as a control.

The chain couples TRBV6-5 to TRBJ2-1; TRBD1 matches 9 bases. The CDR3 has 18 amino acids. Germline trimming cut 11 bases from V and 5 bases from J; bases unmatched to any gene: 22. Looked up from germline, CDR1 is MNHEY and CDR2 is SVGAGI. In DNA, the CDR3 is TGTGCCTCAATGGGCCAGACAGGGGGAGGTTTAGTAAACAATGAGCAGTTCTTC. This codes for CASMGQTGGGLVNNEQFF.

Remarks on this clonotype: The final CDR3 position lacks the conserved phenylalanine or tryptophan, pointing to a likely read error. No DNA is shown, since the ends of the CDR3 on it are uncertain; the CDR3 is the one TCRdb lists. CDR3 region: CASSLGARGVETQ. The chain has TRBV7-8 and TRBJ1-5; TRBD1 is the table's D call and was not checked against the DNA. 13 amino acids form the CDR3, both terminal residues included. Germline CDR1 and CDR2: SGHVS and FQNEAQ.

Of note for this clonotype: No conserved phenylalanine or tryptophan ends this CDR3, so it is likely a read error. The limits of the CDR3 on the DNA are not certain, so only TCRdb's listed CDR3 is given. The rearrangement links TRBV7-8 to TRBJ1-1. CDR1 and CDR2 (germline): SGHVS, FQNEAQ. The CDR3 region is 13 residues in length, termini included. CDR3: CASSRGLAGDKLL.

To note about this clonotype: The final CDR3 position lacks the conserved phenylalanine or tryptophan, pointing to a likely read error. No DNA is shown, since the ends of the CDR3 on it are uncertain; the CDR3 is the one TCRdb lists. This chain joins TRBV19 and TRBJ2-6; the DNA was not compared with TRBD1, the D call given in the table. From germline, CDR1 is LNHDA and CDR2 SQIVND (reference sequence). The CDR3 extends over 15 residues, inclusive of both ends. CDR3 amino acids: CASTLGAAEAAGGAY.

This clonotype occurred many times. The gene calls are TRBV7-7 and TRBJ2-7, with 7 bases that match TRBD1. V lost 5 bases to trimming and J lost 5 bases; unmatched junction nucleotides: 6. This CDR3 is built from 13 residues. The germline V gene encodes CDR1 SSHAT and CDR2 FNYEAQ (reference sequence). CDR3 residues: CASSPDRVNEQYF. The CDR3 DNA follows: TGTGCCAGCAGCCCAGACAGGGTCAACGAGCAGTACTTC.

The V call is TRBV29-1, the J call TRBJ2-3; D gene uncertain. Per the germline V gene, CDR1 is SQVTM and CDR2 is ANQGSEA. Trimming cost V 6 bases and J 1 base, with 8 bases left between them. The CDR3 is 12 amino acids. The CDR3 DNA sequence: TGCAGCGTCGATATAGGCACAGATACGCAGTATTTT. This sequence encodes CSVDIGTDTQYF.

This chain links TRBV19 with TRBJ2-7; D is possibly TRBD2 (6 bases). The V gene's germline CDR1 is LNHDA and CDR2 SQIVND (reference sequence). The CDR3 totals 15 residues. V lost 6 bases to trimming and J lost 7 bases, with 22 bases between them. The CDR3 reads CASRRDGSSYNEQYF. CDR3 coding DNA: TGTGCCAGTAGGCGGGACGGGAGCTCCTACAATGAGCAGTACTTC.

CDR3 residues: CASMKQPNQPQHF. CDR3 nucleotides: TGTGCCAGCATGAAACAGCCCAATCAGCCCCAGCATTTT. The chain links TRBV2 to TRBJ1-5; no clear D gene. Deletions cut 7 bases from V and 3 bases from J, with 10 bases between. The CDR3 is 13 residues long. CDR1 and CDR2 (germline): SNHLY, FYNNEI.